What follows are 16 T cell receptor beta chains derived from one specimen sequenced in a study of blood T cells in healthy people across ages. Primed by a sample-barcoded 5' primer and a J-beta primer mix, a second PCR proceeded for 7 to 11 cycles. From the 5' RACE reads, TCRdb called clonotypes with MiXCR, one entry per CDR3 protein. Here the sample spans under 1,000,000 distinct CDR3 sequences, around 36% being singletons. The sequenced material came from blood. These receptors were obtained from a man aged 18 to 30 in good health.

This clonotype was counted many times. The V and J genes are TRBV12-3 or TRBV12-4 and TRBJ1-2; TRBD1 matches at 9 bases. The CDR3 has 13 amino acids. V trimming: 9 bases; J trimming: 4 bases; junction bases outside the gene matches: 6. The CDR3 reads CASYRGQAYGYTF. Here the CDR3 DNA reads TGTGCCAGTTACAGGGGGCAAGCCTATGGCTACACCTTC.

This clonotype was counted only a few times. This chain connects TRBV10-3 to TRBJ1-1; tentative D call: TRBD1 (6 bases). CDR3 length: 14 amino acids. Per the germline V gene, CDR1 is ENHRY and CDR2 is SYGVKD. V shed 2 bases and J shed 3 bases, with 10 bases lying between them. The CDR3 spells CAISERGADTEAFF. In DNA, the CDR3 is TGTGCCATCAGTGAGCGGGGGGCGGACACTGAAGCTTTCTTT.

This sequence joins TRBV2 and TRBJ1-5; D remains ambiguous. Trimming stripped 3 bases from V and 4 bases from J, with 1 base between. The CDR3 length is 11 residues. Germline V gene lookup returns CDR1 SNHLY and CDR2 FYNNEI. The CDR3 nucleotides read TGTGCCAGCAGTGATAATCAGCCCCAGCATTTT. Residues: CASSDNQPQHF.

This clonotype was found a few times. This chain connects TRBV4-2 to TRBJ2-7; no reliable D call. Germline lookup yields CDR1 LGHNA and CDR2 YNFKEQ. The V and J ends lost 4 bases and 5 bases respectively, with 15 bases between them. The CDR3 has 14 amino acids. CDR3 sequence (DNA): TGTGCCAGCAGCCCTGCCCTAATGGCAGACGAGCAGTACTTC. It is translated as CASSPALMADEQYF.

This clonotype has ten or more counts. This chain uses TRBV5-1 with TRBJ2-1; 8 bases align to TRBD2. From germline, CDR1 is SGHRS and CDR2 YFSETQ. This CDR3 spans 17 amino acids. V lost 0 bases to trimming and J lost 6 bases; unmatched junction nucleotides: 11. DNA for the CDR3: TGCGCCAGCAGCTTGGAGGGGCTAGCGGGTGGAGGCAATGAGCAGTTCTTC. It translates to CASSLEGLAGGGNEQFF.

This chain connects TRBV20-1 to TRBJ1-1; 7 bases are shared with TRBD1. The CDR3 length is 13 residues. J gave up 8 bases and V 1 base, and 7 bases lay outside the gene matches. Germline V gene sequence: CDR1 DFQATT, CDR2 SNEGSKA (reference sequence). The CDR3: CSARGGGRVEAFF. The CDR3 nucleotides read TGCAGTGCTAGAGGAGGGGGCCGGGTGGAAGCTTTCTTT.

In its sample, this clonotype was seen once. Written as DNA, the CDR3 is TGCAGTGCTGCGGCTCCGACTGAGGCCTATGGCTACACCTTC. This sequence encodes CSAAAPTEAYGYTF. This chain joins TRBV20-1 and TRBJ1-2; no definite D call. The V gene's germline CDR1 is DFQATT and CDR2 SNEGSKA (reference sequence). The V end was cut by 5 bases, the J end by 4 bases, with 17 bases between. The CDR3 has 14 amino acids.

The chain is built from TRBV7-2 and TRBJ2-7; a possible D gene is TRBD2 (5 bases). The CDR3 is 13 amino acids. Trimming cost V 2 bases and J 12 bases, with 17 bases left between them. Germline V gene lookup returns CDR1 SGHTA and CDR2 FQGNSA. CDR3: CASSLSYVGKRYF. CDR3 in DNA: TGTGCCAGCAGCTTATCCTATGTCGGGAAGCGGTACTTC.

This clonotype was detected only once. A much larger clonotype is one base distant, so this may be a read error. The chain combines TRBV7-2 with TRBJ2-1; D gene uncertain. TRBJ2-7 explains the end of the DNA better; the J call may be wrong. This CDR3 comprises 12 residues. Germline V gives CDR1 SGHTA, CDR2 FQGNSA. The CDR3 sequence: CASSPLDNEQYF. The CDR3, as DNA: TGTGCCAGCAGCCCTCTCGACAATGAGCAGTACTTC.

As concerns this clonotype: Relative to the germline gene, one junction end is altered; a read error may explain this. J is TRBJ1-5 and V is TRBV2; D is uncertain. CDR3 length equals 13 residues. CDR1 is SNHLY, CDR2 FYNNEI, per germline. This CDR3 is CASKVNSNQSQHF. The CDR3 nucleotides read TGTGCCAGCAAAGTAAATAGCAATCAGTCCCAGCATTTT.

The CDR3 region has the DNA TGTGCCAGCAGTACTTGGACAGGGGCGACGCTAAACTATGGCTACACCTTC. Translated: CASSTWTGATLNYGYTF. The chain employs TRBV12-3 or TRBV12-4 and TRBJ1-2; 9 bases map to TRBD1. The CDR3 is made up of 17 amino acids. Trimming removed 5 bases from V and 2 bases from J; junction bases left unmatched: 12.

This clonotype was found a few times. The J gene is TRBJ2-1, the V gene TRBV29-1; TRBD2 aligns across 8 bases. V lost 6 bases and J lost 2; bases outside the gene matches: 6. CDR3 size: 14 residues. CDR1 SQVTM and CDR2 ANQGSEA come from the germline V gene. The CDR3 loop reads CSVRTGGPYNEQFF. The CDR3 nucleotides are TGCAGCGTACGTACGGGGGGGCCCTACAATGAGCAGTTCTTC.

The chain recombines TRBV6-2 or TRBV6-3 with TRBJ2-7; weak D call: TRBD1 (5 bases). Germline lookup yields CDR1 MNHEY and CDR2 SVGEGT. V lost 0 bases and J 2 bases, leaving 11 bases between the germline ends. The CDR3 covers 15 residues. CDR3 in amino acids: CASSYSILGPYEQYF. DNA for the CDR3: TGTGCCAGCAGTTACTCGATCCTGGGGCCCTACGAGCAGTACTTC.

Notes on this clonotype: The junction differs from germline at one of its ends, possibly a read error. The chain recombines TRBV27 with TRBJ2-1; D perhaps matches TRBD2 (5 bases). Germline V gene sequence: CDR1 MNHEY, CDR2 SMNVEV (reference sequence). The length of the CDR3 is 13 residues. CDR3 sequence (DNA): TGTGCCAGCAGTTCAATCCCCCCTTGGGAGCTGTTCTTC. It codes for CASSSIPPWELFF.

This clonotype appeared a few times. The chain uses TRBV20-1 and TRBJ1-5; D possibly corresponds to TRBD1 (5 bases). The ends were cut back, 5 bases at V and 4 bases at J, with 15 bases in the middle. Germline CDR1 and CDR2: DFQATT and SNEGSKA (reference sequence). The CDR3 runs to 14 residues. The CDR3 DNA reads TGCAGTGCTCCAATTACCGCAGGGAATCAGCCCCAGCATTTT. This codes for CSAPITAGNQPQHF.

This clonotype was recorded a few times. The chain couples TRBV20-1 to TRBJ2-5, with a weak D call TRBD1 (5 bases). Germline V gives CDR1 DFQATT, CDR2 SNEGSKA (reference sequence). The CDR3 has 14 residues. V dropped 0 bases and J dropped 5 bases, with 13 bases sitting between them. The CDR3, as DNA: TGCAGTGCTAGAGATTCAAGGGGTCGGGAGACCCAGTACTTC. Protein: CSARDSRGRETQYF.